The clone carrying this T cell receptor (beta chain) was seen a handful of times. Its antigen is as yet unknown. As every portion of the isolated RNA was reverse transcribed, the sequencing read expressed TCRB transcripts. An average of around 3.4 million reads was obtained for naive, central memory and regulatory T cell samples. Assay used: immunoSEQ multiplex PCR; TCRdb lists only in-frame clones, some missing. The sample lists 300,000 to 350,000 clones, 12% to 15% seen once, with 6.7% in the top ten. The CDR3 length is 21 residues. CDR1 is MNHEY, CDR2 SMNVEV, per germline (reference sequence). V lost 0 bases and J 4 bases, leaving 30 bases between the germline ends. A CD45RO/CCR7/CD25/CD127/CD95/CD27 panel sorted naive, central memory, regulatory and stem cell-like memory CD4+ cells. This entry comes from a study of beta chain features in type 1 diabetes. Study results and limitations: Cells expressing TCR highly could be over-represented by cDNA sequencing.

Material for sequencing was central memory CD4+ T cells from blood. This clonotype was obtained from a man aged 25 to 40 in good health. The chain joins TRBV27 to TRBJ1-1; D might be TRBD1 (6 bases). The CDR3 DNA is TGTGCCAGCAGTTTATCCCCTGACATGGGAACGGCAAGGGGGGCGAGCACTGAAGCTTTCTTT. Amino acids: CASSLSPDMGTARGASTEAFF.